This is a list of T cell receptor beta chains from one sample in a study of blood T cell repertoires in COVID-19. TCRdb's copy holds only in-frame clones and misses some; the assay was immunoSEQ multiplex PCR. The profile covers about 160,000 clones, with around 85% appearing a single time and 3.5% to 4% taken by the ten largest. What was sequenced was peripheral blood. The receptor source for this set is a woman in her seventies with acute or convalescent COVID-19. Each CDR3 is given with its conserved first and last residue. A D gene is named only where the DNA matches it firmly. Part of the rows lack a size; the others show once, few, many or a class for expanded clones.

TRBJ2-3 TRBV11-2 . . CASTSRAGPDTQYF TGTGCCAGCACCTCGAGGGCGGGGCCAGATACGCAGTATTTT
TRBJ2-7 TRBV9 . . CASSVNRVPYYEQYF TGTGCCAGCAGCGTAAACAGGGTCCCCTACTACGAGCAGTACTTC
TRBJ1-3 TRBV5-1 TRBD1 . CASSMAQGPGNTIYF TGCGCCAGCAGCATGGCACAGGGGCCTGGAAACACCATATATTTT
TRBJ2-7 TRBV7-6 TRBD1 . CASSLGGRDRSYEQYF TGTGCCAGCAGCTTAGGGGGACGGGACAGATCCTACGAGCAGTACTTC
TRBJ2-3 TRBV3-1/TRBV3-2 . once CASSQGLVADTQYF TGTGCCAGCAGCCAAGGACTAGTTGCAGATACGCAGTATTTT
TRBJ1-6 TRBV30 . . CAWSVEDYNSPLHF TGTGCCTGGAGTGTCGAGGACTATAATTCACCCCTCCACTTT
TRBJ1-5 TRBV10-3 . . CAISEGQNSNQPQHF TGTGCCATCAGTGAAGGACAGAATAGCAATCAGCCCCAGCATTTT
TRBJ1-1 TRBV18 . . CASSPAIRGSGTEAFF TGTGCCAGCTCACCAGCGATTCGGGGATCCGGCACTGAAGCTTTCTTT
TRBJ2-1 TRBV19 . . CASSSQGFDEQFF TGTGCCAGTAGCTCACAGGGCTTCGATGAGCAGTTCTTC
TRBJ1-6 TRBV5-1 TRBD1 . CASSFQGALNSPLHF TGCGCCAGCAGCTTCCAGGGGGCGCTTAATTCACCCCTCCACTTT
TRBJ1-3 TRBV5-1 TRBD1 . CASSLDGGGSSGNTIYF TGCGCCAGCAGCTTGGATGGAGGGGGCAGCTCTGGAAACACCATATATTTT
TRBJ1-6 TRBV30 . . CAWSFWSGGQNSPLHF TGTGCCTGGAGTTTTTGGTCGGGAGGACAGAATTCACCCCTCCACTTT
TRBJ1-1 TRBV4-1 . . CASSQDYRISEAFF TGCGCCAGCAGCCAAGATTACAGAATAAGCGAAGCTTTCTTT
TRBJ1-1 TRBV6-2/TRBV6-3 . . CASSYAPRGGSLPEAFF TGTGCCAGCAGTTACGCCCCTCGGGGGGGGAGTTTGCCTGAAGCTTTCTTT
TRBJ1-3 TRBV6-5 . . CASRAVGNTIYF TGTGCCAGCAGGGCCGTTGGAAACACCATATATTTT
TRBJ1-5 TRBV2 . . CASSELQGRSNQPQHF TGTGCCAGCAGTGAGCTACAGGGACGGAGCAATCAGCCCCAGCATTTT
TRBJ1-1 TRBV25-1 TRBD1 . CASSEWGTGDEAFF TGTGCCAGCAGTGAATGGGGCACAGGGGACGAAGCTTTCTTT
TRBJ1-2 TRBV19 TRBD1 . CASSTAGQGNYGYTF TGTGCCAGTAGTACGGCGGGACAGGGCAACTATGGCTACACCTTC
TRBJ2-1 TRBV9 . . CASSLGRGGERSNEQFF TGTGCCAGCAGCCTAGGCAGGGGTGGCGAGAGATCCAATGAGCAGTTCTTC
TRBJ1-2 TRBV6-5 TRBD1 . CASSSRSEGAGGYTF TGTGCCAGCAGTTCCCGCTCGGAGGGGGCGGGTGGCTACACCTTC
TRBJ1-4 TRBV6-6 . . CASSYRQATNEKLFF TGTGCCAGCAGTTACCGACAGGCAACTAATGAAAAACTGTTTTTT
TRBJ1-2 TRBV2 . . CASSLWTESEGYTF TGTGCCAGCAGCCTTTGGACAGAATCAGAGGGCTACACCTTC
TRBJ2-2 TRBV27 TRBD1 . CASRRQGSTGELFF TGTGCCAGCCGACGACAGGGGAGCACCGGGGAGCTGTTTTTT
TRBJ1-5 TRBV6-1 . . CASSSVGGRQPQHF TGTGCCAGCAGTTCCGTTGGGGGGAGGCAGCCCCAGCATTTT
TRBJ2-2 TRBV5-1 . . CASSSNAGQPPGELFF TGCGCCAGCAGCTCGAACGCGGGACAGCCCCCCGGGGAGCTGTTTTTT
TRBJ1-1 TRBV6-5 . . CASSLQYTEAFF TGTGCCAGCAGTCTACAGTACACTGAAGCTTTCTTT
TRBJ1-6 TRBV27 . . CASHSERLGNSPLHF TGTGCCAGCCACTCGGAGAGGCTTGGGAATTCACCCCTCCACTTT
TRBJ1-3 TRBV19 TRBD1 . CASAPDRAYSGNTIYF TGTGCCAGCGCGCCGGACAGGGCCTACTCTGGAAACACCATATATTTT
TRBJ2-7 TRBV27 TRBD1 . CASSYGTGYEQYF TGTGCCAGCAGTTACGGGACAGGGTACGAGCAGTACTTC
TRBJ1-1 TRBV4-2 . . CASSQEQQVNTEAFF TGTGCCAGCAGCCAAGAGCAACAGGTTAACACTGAAGCTTTCTTT
TRBJ1-2 TRBV13 TRBD1 . CASSPRDRRLHYGYTF TGTGCCAGCAGCCCTAGGGACAGGAGGTTACACTATGGCTACACCTTC
TRBJ1-2 TRBV7-2 . . CASSLAQGTNYGYTF TGTGCCAGCAGCTTAGCTCAGGGGACGAACTATGGCTACACCTTC
TRBJ1-2 TRBV20-1 . . CSARSVNGYTF TGCAGTGCTAGGAGTGTGAATGGCTACACCTTC
TRBJ2-1 TRBV9 . once CASREDLPYNEQFF TGTGCCAGCAGGGAGGACTTACCCTACAATGAGCAGTTCTTC
TRBJ2-7 TRBV27 TRBD2 . CASGRLAGGYEQYF TGTGCCAGCGGACGACTAGCGGGAGGCTACGAGCAGTACTTC
TRBJ1-1 TRBV18 . . CASSPAEMNTEAFF TGTGCCAGCTCACCGGCCGAAATGAACACTGAAGCTTTCTTT
TRBJ2-1 TRBV5-3 TRBD2 . CARSKPGLEYNEQFF TGTGCCAGAAGCAAACCGGGACTAGAGTACAATGAGCAGTTCTTC